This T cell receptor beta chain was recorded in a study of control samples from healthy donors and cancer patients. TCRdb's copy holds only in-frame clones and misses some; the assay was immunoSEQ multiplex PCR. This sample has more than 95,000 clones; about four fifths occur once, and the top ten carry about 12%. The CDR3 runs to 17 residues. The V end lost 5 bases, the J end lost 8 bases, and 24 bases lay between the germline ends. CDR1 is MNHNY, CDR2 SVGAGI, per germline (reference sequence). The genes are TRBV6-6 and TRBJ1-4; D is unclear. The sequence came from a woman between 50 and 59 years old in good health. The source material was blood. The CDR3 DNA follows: TGTGCCAGCAGTCCCCGGCCGGGCCCCAAGGGATGGGAAAAACTGTTTTTT. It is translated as CASSPRPGPKGWEKLFF.